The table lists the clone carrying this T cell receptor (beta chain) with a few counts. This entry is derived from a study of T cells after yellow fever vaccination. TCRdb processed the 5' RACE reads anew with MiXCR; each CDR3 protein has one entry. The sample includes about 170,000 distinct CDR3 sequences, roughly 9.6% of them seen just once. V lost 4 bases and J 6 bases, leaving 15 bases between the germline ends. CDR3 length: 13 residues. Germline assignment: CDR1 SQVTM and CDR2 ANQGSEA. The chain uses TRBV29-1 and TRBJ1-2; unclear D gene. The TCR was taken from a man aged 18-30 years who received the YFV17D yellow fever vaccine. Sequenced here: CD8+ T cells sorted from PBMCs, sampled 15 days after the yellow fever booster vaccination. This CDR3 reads CSVGWGDKDGYTF. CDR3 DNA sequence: TGCAGCGTTGGATGGGGAGATAAGGATGGCTACACCTTC.